This is a list of T cell receptor beta chains from one sample in a study of OX40 agonist ivuxolimab in advanced cancers. Some clones are missing from TCRdb's copy, which holds only in-frame ones; the method was immunoSEQ multiplex PCR. The sample comprises 75,000 to 100,000 clones, roughly 87% of which are singletons, and approximately 0.54% rests with the top ten. This specimen was CD4+ or CD8+ T cells sorted from blood, taken in a trial of the OX40 agonist ivuxolimab. The receptors here all came from an adult with an advanced solid tumor such as melanoma, head and neck, liver or kidney cancer. The CDR3 runs from the conserved cysteine through the conserved F or W. Each record gives: D gene, clone size, V gene, CDR3 length, J gene, CDR3 protein, CDR3 DNA. The D gene is left open where the match is weak. Only some rows state a clone size, as once, few, many or a class for expanded clones.

>.|.|TRBV9|16|TRBJ2-7
CASSVDVGSFSYEQYF
TGTGCCAGCAGCGTAGATGTAGGGTCATTCTCCTACGAGCAGTACTTC
>.|once|TRBV13|14|TRBJ1-3
CASNRAYSGNTIYF
TGTGCCAGCAACAGGGCGTACTCTGGAAACACCATATATTTT
>.|.|TRBV5-4|12|TRBJ1-5
CASSFDSQPQHF
TGTGCCAGCAGCTTTGATTCCCAGCCCCAGCATTTT
>TRBD1|.|TRBV5-6|15|TRBJ2-6
CASSFTGAGANVLTF
TGTGCCAGCAGCTTCACAGGGGCTGGGGCCAACGTCCTGACTTTC
>.|few|TRBV28|15|TRBJ1-2
CASSSSTPRFYGYTF
TGTGCCAGCAGTTCCTCTACCCCCCGATTTTATGGCTACACCTTC
>TRBD1|.|TRBV9|16|TRBJ2-1
CASSVYRGPTNNEQFF
TGTGCCAGCAGCGTCTACAGGGGCCCCACCAACAATGAGCAGTTCTTC
>.|.|TRBV11-2|15|TRBJ1-1
CASSLLGGGYTEAFF
TGTGCCAGCAGCTTACTCGGGGGTGGGTACACTGAAGCTTTCTTT
>.|.|TRBV5-1|15|TRBJ1-2
CASSLGQGGNYGYTF
TGCGCCAGCAGCTTGGGGCAGGGAGGGAATTATGGCTACACCTTC
>TRBD1|.|TRBV5-4|17|TRBJ1-3
CASSLGPNRGTGNTIYF
TGTGCCAGCAGCTTGGGACCTAACAGGGGTACAGGAAACACCATATATTTT
>.|few|TRBV18|16|TRBJ2-3
CASSPPTTLDSDTQYF
TGTGCCAGCTCACCACCGACTACTCTGGACTCAGATACGCAGTATTTT
>TRBD1|.|TRBV13|16|TRBJ1-3
CASSRWGQGAGNTIYF
TGTGCCAGCAGTCGGTGGGGACAGGGGGCTGGAAACACCATATATTTT
>TRBD1|.|TRBV7-8|14|TRBJ2-7
CATTPWDRVYEQYF
TGTGCCACTACCCCCTGGGACAGGGTCTACGAGCAGTACTTC
>.|.|TRBV6-6|13|TRBJ1-2
CASSYQGEFGYTF
TGTGCCAGCAGTTATCAAGGGGAATTTGGCTACACCTTC
>.|.|TRBV2|15|TRBJ1-5
CASSEIVGAGQPQHF
TGTGCCAGCAGTGAAATAGTGGGGGCAGGTCAGCCCCAGCATTTT
>.|.|TRBV9|16|TRBJ2-2
CASSVGRGGRAGELFF
TGTGCCAGCAGCGTAGGACGCGGGGGCCGGGCCGGGGAGCTGTTTTTT
>TRBD2|.|TRBV27|17|TRBJ2-1
CASYPTLRLAGDNEQFF
TGTGCCAGCTATCCCACTCTACGACTAGCGGGGGACAATGAGCAGTTCTTC
>.|.|TRBV5-1|14|TRBJ1-4
CASSLARRGEKLFF
TGCGCCAGCAGCTTGGCTAGAAGGGGCGAAAAACTGTTTTTT
>.|once|TRBV9|13|TRBJ2-2
CASTLGLGGELFF
TGTGCCAGCACCCTAGGGTTGGGCGGGGAGCTGTTTTTT
>.|.|TRBV6-6|14|TRBJ1-6
CASTPGPYNSPLHF
TGTGCCAGCACCCCTGGACCATATAATTCACCCCTCCACTTT
>.|.|TRBV19|13|TRBJ2-3
CASKSRTADTQYF
TGTGCCAGTAAGAGCAGGACTGCAGATACGCAGTATTTT
>.|.|TRBV2|16|TRBJ2-6
CASLKTGAPGANVLTF
TGTGCCAGCTTGAAGACAGGCGCCCCTGGGGCCAACGTCCTGACTTTC
>.|.|TRBV7-2|13|TRBJ2-5
CASSWDLGRAQYF
TGTGCCAGCAGCTGGGACTTGGGCAGGGCCCAGTACTTC
>.|.|TRBV18|18|TRBJ2-3
CASSPVLVGGTSTDTQYF
TGTGCCAGCTCACCTGTACTAGTGGGGGGCACCAGCACAGATACGCAGTATTTT
>TRBD1|.|TRBV4-2|17|TRBJ2-3
CASSSSPKGQRTDTQYF
TGTGCCAGCAGCTCGAGCCCGAAGGGACAGCGGACAGATACGCAGTATTTT
>.|.|TRBV27|14|TRBJ2-7
CASSSSRAMYEQYF
TGTGCCAGCAGTTCGAGCAGGGCTATGTACGAGCAGTACTTC
>.|few|TRBV9|14|TRBJ1-4
CASSAGVTNEKLFF
TGTGCCAGCAGCGCGGGGGTAACTAATGAAAAACTGTTTTTT